The 13 T cell receptor beta chains listed next were all sequenced from one sample in a study of T cells in localized non-small cell lung cancer. Produced via immunoSEQ multiplex PCR; TCRdb's table is partial and in-frame only. The profile shows 500 to 800 clones, 23% of them singletons. The material sequenced was normal lung tissue next to the tumor, taken before any cancer treatment. These TCRs come from a woman aged 40-69 years with stage I squamous cell lung carcinoma.

The rearrangement uses TRBV5-1 and TRBJ2-7, with 8 bases matching TRBD1. The J segment lost 3 bases and the V segment lost 0 bases, leaving 2 bases of the junction unmatched. Germline lookup yields CDR1 SGHRS and CDR2 YFSETQ. CDR3 length equals 14 residues. CDR3 loop: CASSLDTGGYEQYF. In DNA, the CDR3 is TGCGCCAGCAGCTTGGATACAGGGGGCTACGAGCAGTACTTC.

The chain links TRBV2 to TRBJ2-7, with TRBD1 matching 8 bases. The V and J ends lost 5 bases and 3 bases, in that order; junction bases with no gene match: 9. This CDR3 comprises 15 residues. Germline values: CDR1 SNHLY, CDR2 FYNNEI. CDR3: CASSPGQGASYEQYF. CDR3 nucleotides: TGTGCCAGCAGTCCAGGACAGGGAGCCAGCTACGAGCAGTACTTC.

J is TRBJ2-1 and V is TRBV28, with TRBD2 matching 11 bases. With 1 base clipped from V and 4 bases from J, the junction kept 3 bases outside the gene matches. CDR1 is MDHEN, CDR2 SYDVKM, per germline. The CDR3 is 16 amino acids. CDR3: CASSLFGTSGYNEQFF. CDR3 nucleotides: TGTGCCAGCAGTTTATTCGGGACTAGCGGATACAATGAGCAGTTCTTC.

Only a few counts were recorded for this clone. This rearrangement joins TRBV6-8 to TRBJ2-7, with 9 bases aligning to TRBD1. The length of the CDR3 is 14 residues. V trimming: 5 bases; J trimming: 2 bases; junction bases outside the gene matches: 4. Germline CDR1 and CDR2: MNHGY and SAAAGT. Written as DNA, the CDR3 is TGTGCCAGCAGTGGCGGACAGGGGCCCTACGAGCAGTACTTC. Encoded protein: CASSGGQGPYEQYF.

Sample share makes this clone large. This chain connects TRBV29-1 to TRBJ2-2, with 7 nucleotides matching TRBD2. The CDR3 has 13 amino acids. The J segment lost 5 bases and the V segment lost 4 bases, leaving 4 bases of the junction unmatched. Germline values: CDR1 SQVTM, CDR2 ANQGSEA. CDR3 sequence: CSVVGGRTGELFF. The CDR3 bases are TGCAGCGTTGTGGGCGGGAGAACCGGGGAGCTGTTTTTT.

This clone has only a few counts. The CDR3 loop reads CASSIVGGNLEQFF. CDR3 in DNA: TGTGCCAGTAGTATAGTCGGGGGGAACCTTGAGCAGTTCTTC. The V gene is TRBV19, the J gene TRBJ2-1, with 7 nucleotides matching TRBD2. This CDR3 contains 14 residues. V was pared by 1 base and J by 9 bases, with 6 bases of the junction left unmatched. CDR1 LNHDA and CDR2 SQIVND come from the germline V gene (reference sequence).

Judged by abundance, this clone is medium-sized. CDR3 protein: CANGQGENTIYF. The CDR3 DNA reads TGTGCCAACGGACAGGGTGAAAACACCATATATTTT. The rearrangement joins TRBV9 to TRBJ1-3; TRBD1 agrees at 8 bases. Germline-derived CDR1 and CDR2 are SGDLS and YYNGEE. After removal of 9 bases from V and 6 bases from J, the junction contained 5 bases not matched to a gene. CDR3 length: 12 residues.

Sample share makes this clone medium-sized (0.01 to 0.1%). The chain recombines TRBV9 with TRBJ1-4; tentatively, D is TRBD1 (5 bases). There are 18 residues in the CDR3. CDR1 is SGDLS, CDR2 YYNGEE, per germline. V shed 5 bases and J shed 5 bases, with 25 bases lying between them. CDR3 sequence (DNA): TGTGCCAGCAGTGATAAAAGGGGCGGCAATCAGGAGAATGAAAAACTGTTTTTT. It yields the protein CASSDKRGGNQENEKLFF.

This clone is classed as large. The chain combines TRBV11-3 with TRBJ2-7, with D uncertain. Trimming removed 5 bases from V and 6 bases from J, with 20 bases in between. There are 15 residues in the CDR3. Germline V gene sequence: CDR1 SGHNT, CDR2 YENEEA. CDR3 residues: CASSPPFGVLLEQYF. The CDR3, as DNA: TGTGCCAGCAGCCCCCCTTTCGGAGTTCTCCTCGAGCAGTACTTC.

CDR3 nucleotide sequence: TGTGCCAGCTCACTTAGGACCGGGACAGGGGTCAGCAATCAGCCCCAGCATTTT. The encoded protein is CASSLRTGTGVSNQPQHF. The chain carries TRBV18 and TRBJ1-5, with 10 nucleotides matching TRBD1. V lost 4 bases, J lost 1 base, and 10 bases stayed unmatched. CDR1 KGHSH and CDR2 LQKENI come from the germline V gene. This CDR3 has 18 residues.

This sequence joins TRBV10-2 and TRBJ2-5; 13 bases map to TRBD2. This CDR3 region has 15 residues. Trimming at V came to 4 bases and at J to 3 bases, leaving 2 bases not matched to a gene. Germline V gene lookup returns CDR1 WSHSY and CDR2 SAAADI. CDR3 in DNA: TGCGCCAGCAGTGTCGGACTAGCGGGAGAAGAGACCCAGTACTTC. It specifies CASSVGLAGEETQYF.

This clone is labeled medium-sized. The chain employs TRBV5-8 and TRBJ2-2; a weak D match, TRBD2 (6 bases). CDR1 is SGHTS, CDR2 YDEGEE, per germline. The CDR3 totals 13 residues. The germline V and J ends were trimmed by 9 bases and 6 bases, with 15 bases remaining between them. CDR3: CATSGTAAGELFF. The DNA for the CDR3 is TGTGCCACCTCCGGGACTGCCGCCGGGGAGCTGTTTTTT.

This CDR3 reads CASSQDRNTEAFF. The CDR3, as DNA: TGTGCCAGCAGCCAGGACAGGAACACTGAAGCTTTCTTT. The rearrangement links TRBV14 to TRBJ1-1; weak D call: TRBD1 (6 bases). CDR1 is SGHDN and CDR2 is FVKESK in the germline V gene. Trimming removed 3 bases from V and 1 base from J, with 6 bases in between. The CDR3 totals 13 residues.